The rows below give T cell receptor beta chains drawn from one sample of a study of vaccination and CD4 T cells after COVID-19. Their target antigens are unknown. TCRdb re-called the PCR reads through MiXCR, storing one row per CDR3 protein. This table has about 12,000 distinct CDR3 sequences, 60% to 85% appearing once. The sample consisted of CD4+ T cells from blood, cultured in vitro. These TCRs come from a human donor who had recovered from COVID-19. Each CDR3 is given with its conserved first and last residue.

TRBJ2-3 TRBV28 CASSPRWDTQYF
TRBJ1-6 TRBV7-2 CASSLDPSYNSPLHF
TRBJ1-2 TRBV10-3 CAIRPGQGDGGYTF
TRBJ1-2 TRBV20-1 CSARSPGTGGARYGYTF
TRBJ1-3 TRBV20-1 CSARPVAPSGNTIYF
TRBJ1-4 TRBV24-1 CATRAAGDEKLFF
TRBJ1-5 TRBV19 CASDRGTPLSNQPQHF
TRBJ1-5 TRBV30 CAWSYPGGQPQHF
TRBJ1-1 TRBV29-1 CSVERGTTEAFF
TRBJ2-3 TRBV19 CASSYRGMTDTQYF
TRBJ1-5 TRBV10-1 CASSTGAQPQHF
TRBJ2-7 TRBV20-1 CSAPGTGWNEQYF
TRBJ1-2 TRBV27 CASSFRNPSNYGYTF
TRBJ2-7 TRBV11-2 CASSLSPGVREQYF
TRBJ2-5 TRBV7-2 CASSELAGGRETQYF
TRBJ2-7 TRBV28 CASIAGTSGSYEQYF
TRBJ1-5 TRBV15 CATSRDLDQPQHF
TRBJ1-5 TRBV28 CASSSGVNLIRPQHF
TRBJ1-1 TRBV6-5 CASSLQTGANTEAFF
TRBJ1-2 TRBV2 CASILVSGGDGYTF
TRBJ2-2 TRBV7-9 CASSLLAGVDTGELFF
TRBJ2-2 TRBV7-9 CASRYTLTGELFF
TRBJ1-1 TRBV5-6 CASSRTDRAEAFF
TRBJ2-7 TRBV7-2 CASSLDKQYEQYF
TRBJ1-5 TRBV15 CATSRARGQFPQHF
TRBJ2-3 TRBV19 CASSSPGVAFDTQYF